These T cell receptor beta chains were read from a single sample in a study of T cell responses to AZD1222 COVID-19 vaccine. The protocol was immunoSEQ multiplex PCR, while the TCRdb copy is restricted to in-frame clones and leaves out a portion. Of 80,000 or so clones listed, around 90% were seen once; the top ten hold approximately 1.5%. Here the sequenced sample was peripheral blood, taken on day 0 of AZD1222 vaccination. The receptors here all came from an adult in good health. CDR3s include the opening cysteine and the closing phenylalanine or tryptophan. Fields, in order: clone size, D gene, J gene, V gene, CDR3 protein, CDR3 DNA. The D gene is left open where the match is weak. Rows may omit the clone size; those that give it use once, few, many or a size class.

size: few; D: TRBD2; J: TRBJ2-5; V: TRBV7-2; CDR3: CASSPGGNGETQYF; DNA: TGTGCCAGCAGCCCGGGGGGGAATGGTGAGACCCAGTACTTC
size: NA; D: NA; J: TRBJ2-2; V: TRBV12-3/TRBV12-4; CDR3: CASRPTATGELFF; DNA: TGTGCCAGCAGGCCGACAGCCACCGGGGAGCTGTTTTTT
size: once; D: NA; J: TRBJ1-1; V: TRBV24-1; CDR3: CATSDPRGKAFF; DNA: TGTGCCACCAGTGATCCCCGCGGGAAAGCTTTCTTT
size: NA; D: NA; J: TRBJ1-4; V: TRBV28; CDR3: CASSLSGGVEKLFF; DNA: TGTGCCAGCAGTTTATCGGGGGGTGTTGAAAAACTGTTTTTT
size: NA; D: TRBD2; J: TRBJ2-2; V: TRBV6-6; CDR3: CASSPVSIHPSGRNTGELFF; DNA: TGTGCCAGCAGCCCAGTCTCCATACATCCTAGCGGGAGGAACACCGGGGAGCTGTTTTTT
size: NA; D: TRBD2; J: TRBJ2-3; V: TRBV4-1; CDR3: CASSQQPAGATDTQYF; DNA: TGCGCCAGCAGCCAACAGCCAGCGGGGGCCACAGATACGCAGTATTTT
size: once; D: NA; J: TRBJ2-3; V: TRBV7-7; CDR3: CASSYGDSNTDTQYF; DNA: TGTGCTAGCAGCTACGGAGATAGCAACACAGATACGCAGTATTTT
size: NA; D: NA; J: TRBJ1-1; V: TRBV12-3/TRBV12-4; CDR3: CASSFRVNTEAFF; DNA: TGTGCCAGCAGTTTCCGGGTGAACACTGAAGCTTTCTTT
size: NA; D: NA; J: TRBJ1-1; V: TRBV12-3/TRBV12-4; CDR3: CASSLTRNTEAFF; DNA: TGTGCCAGCAGTCTCACAAGAAACACTGAAGCTTTCTTT
size: NA; D: NA; J: TRBJ2-1; V: TRBV6-1; CDR3: CASSEGSSYNEQFF; DNA: TGTGCCAGCAGTGAAGGGAGTAGTTACAATGAGCAGTTCTTC
size: NA; D: NA; J: TRBJ1-5; V: TRBV19; CDR3: CASSIEGGPQHF; DNA: TGTGCCAGTAGTATAGAAGGGGGGCCCCAGCATTTT
size: NA; D: TRBD1; J: TRBJ1-1; V: TRBV3-1/TRBV3-2; CDR3: CASSPSDRMNTEAFF; DNA: TGTGCCAGCAGCCCCTCGGACAGGATGAACACTGAAGCTTTCTTT
size: once; D: NA; J: TRBJ2-7; V: TRBV19; CDR3: CASSIGGDIYEQYF; DNA: TGTGCCAGTAGTATAGGCGGGGATATATACGAGCAGTACTTC
size: NA; D: NA; J: TRBJ1-2; V: TRBV5-1; CDR3: CASRGGADNYGYTF; DNA: TGCGCCAGCAGAGGAGGGGCGGATAACTATGGCTACACCTTC
size: once; D: NA; J: TRBJ1-2; V: TRBV6-5; CDR3: CASRQLANYGYTF; DNA: TGTGCCAGCAGACAGCTAGCTAACTATGGCTACACCTTC
size: NA; D: TRBD2; J: TRBJ2-3; V: TRBV4-3; CDR3: CASSRVAGFTDTQYF; DNA: TGCGCCAGCAGCCGCGTAGCGGGGTTCACAGATACGCAGTATTTT
size: NA; D: TRBD1; J: TRBJ1-2; V: TRBV6-5; CDR3: CASSWDSSSKYGYTF; DNA: TGTGCCAGCAGTTGGGACAGTTCCTCGAAATATGGCTACACCTTC
size: NA; D: NA; J: TRBJ1-1; V: TRBV6-1; CDR3: CASSEPRRLNTEAFF; DNA: TGTGCCAGCAGTGAACCCCGGCGGTTGAACACTGAAGCTTTCTTT
size: NA; D: TRBD2; J: TRBJ2-2; V: TRBV19; CDR3: CASAGTSGIYTGELFF; DNA: TGTGCCAGTGCCGGGACTAGCGGGATATACACCGGGGAGCTGTTTTTT
size: NA; D: NA; J: TRBJ1-6; V: TRBV4-1; CDR3: CASSRPLTVMGSPLHF; DNA: TGCGCCAGCAGCCGGCCTCTTACAGTTATGGGTTCACCCCTCCACTTT
size: NA; D: TRBD2; J: TRBJ2-2; V: TRBV18; CDR3: CASSPFPTGGPITGELFF; DNA: TGTGCCAGCTCACCATTCCCCACGGGAGGGCCGATCACCGGGGAGCTGTTTTTT
size: NA; D: TRBD2; J: TRBJ2-1; V: TRBV24-1; CDR3: CATSEPGLANEQFF; DNA: TGTGCCACCAGTGAGCCGGGACTAGCGAATGAGCAGTTCTTC
size: NA; D: NA; J: TRBJ2-1; V: TRBV4-3; CDR3: CASSQELSGEGEQFF; DNA: TGCGCCAGCAGCCAAGAGTTATCAGGGGAGGGTGAGCAGTTCTTC
size: NA; D: TRBD1; J: TRBJ1-2; V: TRBV19; CDR3: CASSLNRGGDYGYTF; DNA: TGTGCCAGTAGTTTAAACAGGGGTGGCGACTATGGCTACACCTTC
size: NA; D: NA; J: TRBJ2-3; V: TRBV6-2/TRBV6-3; CDR3: CASSPRLGGDTQYF; DNA: TGTGCCAGCAGTCCCAGACTAGGAGGGGATACGCAGTATTTT
size: NA; D: NA; J: TRBJ1-6; V: TRBV18; CDR3: CASSRPDSPLHF; DNA: TGTGCCAGCTCCCGGCCAGATTCACCCCTCCACTTT
size: NA; D: NA; J: TRBJ2-1; V: TRBV20-1; CDR3: CSAGLAGEQFF; DNA: TGCAGTGCCGGACTGGCGGGTGAGCAGTTCTTC
size: NA; D: NA; J: TRBJ1-2; V: TRBV7-3; CDR3: CASSPSNQAGRRGYTF; DNA: TGTGCCAGCAGCCCTTCTAACCAGGCGGGGAGACGTGGCTACACCTTC
size: NA; D: TRBD1; J: TRBJ1-2; V: TRBV10-2; CDR3: CASSDPRDSGFYGYTF; DNA: TGCGCCAGCAGTGACCCCCGGGACAGCGGTTTCTATGGCTACACCTTC
size: NA; D: TRBD1; J: TRBJ1-6; V: TRBV7-2; CDR3: CASSPQGAGVPLHF; DNA: TGTGCCAGCAGCCCACAGGGGGCCGGCGTACCCCTCCACTTT
size: few; D: TRBD2; J: TRBJ2-3; V: TRBV7-2; CDR3: CASSQTGGRVDTQYF; DNA: TGTGCCAGCAGCCAGACTGGCGGGAGAGTAGATACGCAGTATTTT
size: NA; D: TRBD1; J: TRBJ1-1; V: TRBV30; CDR3: CAWRSGQGFTEAFF; DNA: TGTGCCTGGCGTTCTGGACAGGGGTTCACTGAAGCTTTCTTT